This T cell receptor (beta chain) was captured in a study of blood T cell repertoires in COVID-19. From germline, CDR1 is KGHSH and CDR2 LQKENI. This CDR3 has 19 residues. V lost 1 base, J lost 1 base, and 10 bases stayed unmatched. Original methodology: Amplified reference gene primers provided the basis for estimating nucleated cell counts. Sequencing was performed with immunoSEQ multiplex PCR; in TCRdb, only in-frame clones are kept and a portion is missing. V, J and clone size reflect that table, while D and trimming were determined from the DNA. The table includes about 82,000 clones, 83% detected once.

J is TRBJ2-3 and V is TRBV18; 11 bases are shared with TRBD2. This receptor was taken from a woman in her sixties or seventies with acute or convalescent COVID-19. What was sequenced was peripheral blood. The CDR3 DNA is TGTGCCAGCTCACCACTTGCTAGCGGGGGGCCTCTGGGCACAGATACGCAGTATTTT. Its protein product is CASSPLASGGPLGTDTQYF.